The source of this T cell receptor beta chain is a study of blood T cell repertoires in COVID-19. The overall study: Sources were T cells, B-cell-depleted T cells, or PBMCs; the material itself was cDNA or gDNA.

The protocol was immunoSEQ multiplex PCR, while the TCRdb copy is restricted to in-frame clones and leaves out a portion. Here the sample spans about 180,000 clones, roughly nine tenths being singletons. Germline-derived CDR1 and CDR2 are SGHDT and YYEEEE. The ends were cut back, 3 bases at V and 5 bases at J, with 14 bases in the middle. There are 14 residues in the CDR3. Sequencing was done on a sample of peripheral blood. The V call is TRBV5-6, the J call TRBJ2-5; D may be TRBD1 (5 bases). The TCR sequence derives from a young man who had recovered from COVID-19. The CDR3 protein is CASSSNYPGETQYF. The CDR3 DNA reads TGTGCCAGCAGCTCCAACTATCCAGGGGAGACCCAGTACTTC.